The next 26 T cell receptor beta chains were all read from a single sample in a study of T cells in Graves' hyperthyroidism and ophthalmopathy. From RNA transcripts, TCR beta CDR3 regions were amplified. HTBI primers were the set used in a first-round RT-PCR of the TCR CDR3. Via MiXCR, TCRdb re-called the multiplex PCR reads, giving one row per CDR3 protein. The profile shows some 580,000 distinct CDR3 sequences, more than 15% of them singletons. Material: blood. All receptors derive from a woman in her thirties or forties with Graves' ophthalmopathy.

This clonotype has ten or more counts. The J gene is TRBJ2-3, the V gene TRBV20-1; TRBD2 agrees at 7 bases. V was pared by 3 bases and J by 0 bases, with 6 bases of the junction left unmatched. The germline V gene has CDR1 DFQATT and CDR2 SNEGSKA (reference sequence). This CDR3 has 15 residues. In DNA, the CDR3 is TGCAGTGCTAGCCTCCAGCGGGGTAGCACAGATACGCAGTATTTT. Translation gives CSASLQRGSTDTQYF.

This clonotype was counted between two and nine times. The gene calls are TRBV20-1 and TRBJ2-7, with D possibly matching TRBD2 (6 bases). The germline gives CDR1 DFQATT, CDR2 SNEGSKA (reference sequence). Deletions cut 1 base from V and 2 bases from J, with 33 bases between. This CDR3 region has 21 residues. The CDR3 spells CSARGDGPSGGSGFRTYEQYF. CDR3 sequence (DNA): TGCAGTGCTAGAGGTGACGGCCCTAGTGGGGGGTCGGGATTCCGGACCTACGAGCAGTACTTC.

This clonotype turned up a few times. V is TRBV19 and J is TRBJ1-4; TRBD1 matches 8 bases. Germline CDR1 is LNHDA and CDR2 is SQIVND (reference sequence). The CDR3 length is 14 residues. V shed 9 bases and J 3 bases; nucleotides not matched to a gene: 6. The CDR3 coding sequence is TGTGCCAGCCGGAGGACAGGGCCTAATGAAAAACTGTTTTTT. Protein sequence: CASRRTGPNEKLFF.

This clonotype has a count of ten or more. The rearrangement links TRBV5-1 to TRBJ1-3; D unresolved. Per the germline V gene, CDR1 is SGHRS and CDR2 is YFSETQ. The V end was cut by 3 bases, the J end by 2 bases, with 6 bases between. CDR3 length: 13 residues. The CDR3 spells CASSWAAGNTIYF. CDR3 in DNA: TGCGCCAGCAGCTGGGCAGCTGGAAACACCATATATTTT.

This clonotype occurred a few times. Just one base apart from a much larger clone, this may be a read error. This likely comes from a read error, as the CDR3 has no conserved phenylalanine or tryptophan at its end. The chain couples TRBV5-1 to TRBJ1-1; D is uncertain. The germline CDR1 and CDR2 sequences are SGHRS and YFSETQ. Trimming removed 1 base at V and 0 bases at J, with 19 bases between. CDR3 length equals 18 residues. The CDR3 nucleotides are TGCGCCAGCAGCTTGAGGGCAGGAGCCATGGGGTTGAACACTGAAGCTTTCCTT. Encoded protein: CASSLRAGAMGLNTEAFL.

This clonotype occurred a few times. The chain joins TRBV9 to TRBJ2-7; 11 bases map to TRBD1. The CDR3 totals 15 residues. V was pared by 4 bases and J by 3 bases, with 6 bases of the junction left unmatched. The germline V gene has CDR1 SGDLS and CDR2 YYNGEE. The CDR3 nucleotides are TGTGCCAGCAGCCCCGGGACAGGGGGTTTCTACGAGCAGTACTTC. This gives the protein CASSPGTGGFYEQYF.

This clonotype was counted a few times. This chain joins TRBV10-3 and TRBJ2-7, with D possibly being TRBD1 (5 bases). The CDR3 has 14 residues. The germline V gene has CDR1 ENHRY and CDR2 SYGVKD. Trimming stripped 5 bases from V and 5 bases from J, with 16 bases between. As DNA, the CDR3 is TGTGCCATCAGTCTTAGTAGGGGTTCTAACGAGCAGTACTTC. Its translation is CAISLSRGSNEQYF.

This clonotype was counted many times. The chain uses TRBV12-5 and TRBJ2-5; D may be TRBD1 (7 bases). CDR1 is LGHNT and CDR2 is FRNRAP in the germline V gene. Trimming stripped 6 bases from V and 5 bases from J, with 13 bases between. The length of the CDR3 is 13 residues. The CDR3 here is CASGSAGGETQYF. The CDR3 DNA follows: TGTGCTAGTGGCTCGGCAGGGGGGGAGACCCAGTACTTC. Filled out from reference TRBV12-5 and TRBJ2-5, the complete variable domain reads DARVTQTPRHKVTEMGQEVTMRCQPILGHNTVFWYRQTMMQGLELLAYFRNRAPLDDSGMPKDRFSAEMPDATLATLKIQPSEPRDSAVYFCASGSAGGETQYFGPGTRLLVL.

CDR3 coding DNA: TGTGCCAGCAGCTTTTGGGTGGCGCGCAATCAGCCCCAGCATTTT. This encodes CASSFWVARNQPQHF. J is TRBJ1-5 and V is TRBV5-5, with unresolved D. The CDR3 consists of 15 residues. CDR1 SGHKS and CDR2 YYEKEE come from the germline V gene (reference sequence). Trimming shortened V by 2 bases and J by 2 bases, and 11 bases separated the two germline ends.

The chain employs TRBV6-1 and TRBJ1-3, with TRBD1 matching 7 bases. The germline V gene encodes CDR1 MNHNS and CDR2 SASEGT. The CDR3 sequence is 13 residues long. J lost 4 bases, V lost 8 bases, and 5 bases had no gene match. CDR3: CASHRGLGNTIYF. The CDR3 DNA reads TGTGCCAGCCACAGGGGTTTAGGAAACACCATATATTTT.

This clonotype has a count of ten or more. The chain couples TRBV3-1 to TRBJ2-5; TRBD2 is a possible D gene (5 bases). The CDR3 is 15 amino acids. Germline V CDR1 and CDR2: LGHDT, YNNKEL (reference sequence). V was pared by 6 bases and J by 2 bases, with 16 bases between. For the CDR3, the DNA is TGTGCCAGCAGTCCAAGAGCGGTACAGCAAGAGACCCAGTACTTC. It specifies CASSPRAVQQETQYF.

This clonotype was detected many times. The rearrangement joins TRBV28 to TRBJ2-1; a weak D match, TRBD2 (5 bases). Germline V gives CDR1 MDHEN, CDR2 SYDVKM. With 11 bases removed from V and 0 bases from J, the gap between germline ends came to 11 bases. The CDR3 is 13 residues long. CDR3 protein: CAVGESSYNEQFF. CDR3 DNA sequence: TGTGCCGTCGGGGAGAGCTCCTACAATGAGCAGTTCTTC.

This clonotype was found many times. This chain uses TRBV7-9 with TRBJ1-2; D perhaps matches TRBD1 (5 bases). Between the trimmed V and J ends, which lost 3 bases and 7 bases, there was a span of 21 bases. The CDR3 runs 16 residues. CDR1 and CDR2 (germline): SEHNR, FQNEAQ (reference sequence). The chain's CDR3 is CASSLWAGQYLSGYTF. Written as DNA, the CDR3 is TGTGCCAGCAGCTTGTGGGCAGGGCAGTATCTCAGTGGCTACACCTTC.

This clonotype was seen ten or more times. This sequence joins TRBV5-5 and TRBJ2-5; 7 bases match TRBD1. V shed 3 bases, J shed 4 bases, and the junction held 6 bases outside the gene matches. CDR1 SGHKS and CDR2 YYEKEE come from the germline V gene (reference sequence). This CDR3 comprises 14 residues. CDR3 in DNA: TGTGCCAGCAGCTCGACAGGGTTGGTAGAGACCCAGTACTTC. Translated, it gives CASSSTGLVETQYF.

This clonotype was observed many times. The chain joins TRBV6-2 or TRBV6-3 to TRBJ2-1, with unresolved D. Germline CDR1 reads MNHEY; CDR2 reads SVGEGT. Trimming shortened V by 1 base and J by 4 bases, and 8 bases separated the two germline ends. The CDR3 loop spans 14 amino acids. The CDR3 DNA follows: TGTGCCAGCAGTTACTTTTCCAAGTACAATGAGCAGTTCTTC. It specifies CASSYFSKYNEQFF.

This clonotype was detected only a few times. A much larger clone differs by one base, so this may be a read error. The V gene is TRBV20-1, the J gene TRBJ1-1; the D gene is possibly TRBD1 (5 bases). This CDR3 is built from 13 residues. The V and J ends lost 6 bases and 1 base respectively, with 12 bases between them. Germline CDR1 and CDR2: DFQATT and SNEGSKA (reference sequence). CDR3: CSAGRTQNTEAFF. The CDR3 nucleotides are TGCAGTGCAGGGAGGACACAGAACACTGAAGCTTTCTTT.

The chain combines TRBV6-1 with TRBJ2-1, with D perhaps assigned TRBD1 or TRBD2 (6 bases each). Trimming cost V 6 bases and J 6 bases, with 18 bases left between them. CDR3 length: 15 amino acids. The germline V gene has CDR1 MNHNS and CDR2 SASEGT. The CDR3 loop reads CASRPGGGECNEQFF. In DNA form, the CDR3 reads TGTGCCAGCAGACCCGGAGGGGGAGAGTGCAATGAGCAGTTCTTC.

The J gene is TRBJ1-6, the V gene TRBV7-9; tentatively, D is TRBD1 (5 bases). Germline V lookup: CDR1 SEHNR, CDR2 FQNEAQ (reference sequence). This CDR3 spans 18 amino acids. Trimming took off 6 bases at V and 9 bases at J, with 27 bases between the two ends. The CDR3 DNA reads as TGTGCCAGCAGTCCAAAGGGCCAGGGAGGGCCAATGGGTTCACCCCTCCACTTT. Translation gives CASSPKGQGGPMGSPLHF.

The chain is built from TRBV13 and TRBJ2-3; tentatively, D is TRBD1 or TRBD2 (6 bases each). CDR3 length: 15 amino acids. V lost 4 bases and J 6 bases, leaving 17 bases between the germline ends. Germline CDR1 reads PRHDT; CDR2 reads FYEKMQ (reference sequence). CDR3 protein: CASSSGTSQGDTQYF. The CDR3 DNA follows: TGTGCCAGCAGCTCAGGGACTTCCCAGGGGGATACGCAGTATTTT.

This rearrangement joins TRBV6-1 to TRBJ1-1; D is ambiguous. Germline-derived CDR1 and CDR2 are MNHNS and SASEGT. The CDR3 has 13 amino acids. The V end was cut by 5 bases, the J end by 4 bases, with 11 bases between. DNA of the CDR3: TGTGCCAGCAGTCCAGTTGACCGCACTGAAGCTTTCTTT. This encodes CASSPVDRTEAFF.

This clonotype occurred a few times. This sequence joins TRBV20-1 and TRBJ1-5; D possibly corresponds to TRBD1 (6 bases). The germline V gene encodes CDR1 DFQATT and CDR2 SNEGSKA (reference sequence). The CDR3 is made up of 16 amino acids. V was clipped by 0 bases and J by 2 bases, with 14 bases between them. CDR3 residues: CSAREGAQRGNQPQHF. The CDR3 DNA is TGCAGTGCTAGAGAGGGGGCCCAACGGGGCAATCAGCCCCAGCATTTT.

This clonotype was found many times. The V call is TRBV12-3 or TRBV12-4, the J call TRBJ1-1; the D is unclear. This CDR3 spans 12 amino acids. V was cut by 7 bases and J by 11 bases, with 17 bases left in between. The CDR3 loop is CASKPDGRRAFF. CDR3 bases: TGTGCCAGCAAACCTGACGGTCGGAGGGCTTTCTTT.

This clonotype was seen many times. The CDR3 is CASSEATTGWYEKLFF. The CDR3 DNA reads as TGTGCCAGCAGTGAAGCCACGACAGGGTGGTATGAAAAACTGTTTTTT. V gene TRBV2 combines with J gene TRBJ1-4; 7 nucleotides line up with TRBD1. Germline assignment: CDR1 SNHLY and CDR2 FYNNEI. CDR3 size: 16 residues. Unmatched junction bases numbered 7, after V lost 0 bases and J lost 6 bases. The full variable domain, its missing parts supplied by reference TRBV2 and TRBJ1-4, is EPEVTQTPSHQVTQMGQEVILRCVPISNHLYFYWYRQILGQKVEFLVSFYNNEISEKSEIFDDQFSVERPDGSNFTLKIRSTKLEDSAMYFCASSEATTGWYEKLFFGSGTQLSVL.

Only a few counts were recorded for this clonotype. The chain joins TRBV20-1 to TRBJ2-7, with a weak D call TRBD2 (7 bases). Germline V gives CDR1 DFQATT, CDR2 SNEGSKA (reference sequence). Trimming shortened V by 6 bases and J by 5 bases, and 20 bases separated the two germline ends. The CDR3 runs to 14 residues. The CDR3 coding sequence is TGCAGTGCCCCCACCCGGGGGGCGCGCGACGAGCAGTACTTC. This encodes CSAPTRGARDEQYF.

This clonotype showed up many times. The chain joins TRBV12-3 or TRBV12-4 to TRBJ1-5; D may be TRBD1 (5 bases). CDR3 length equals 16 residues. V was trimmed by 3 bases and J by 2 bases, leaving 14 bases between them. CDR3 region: CASSFVSGARNQPQHF. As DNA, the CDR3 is TGTGCCAGCAGTTTTGTTTCCGGGGCCCGCAATCAGCCCCAGCATTTT.

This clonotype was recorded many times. The chain's CDR3 is CATLDRPGTEAFF. The DNA of the CDR3 is TGTGCCACTTTGGACAGGCCAGGCACTGAAGCTTTCTTT. This chain joins TRBV13 and TRBJ1-1; 7 nucleotides match TRBD1. The CDR3 covers 13 residues. Germline trimming cut 10 bases from V and 4 bases from J; bases unmatched to any gene: 9. CDR1 PRHDT and CDR2 FYEKMQ come from the germline V gene (reference sequence).